This record concerns one T cell receptor (beta chain) sequence. These data come from a study of technical replicates of blood from a few donors. Some clones are missing from TCRdb's copy, which holds only in-frame ones; the method was immunoSEQ multiplex PCR. The repertoire consists of under 85,000 clones, with approximately 96% occurring once and the leading ten covering roughly 0.35%. This TCR was sampled from a human donor in good health. The sequencing sample was made of T cells isolated from PBMCs.

The CDR3 spells CASSFRTSGRASGTQYF. The CDR3 DNA follows: TGTGCCAGCAGCTTCCGAACTAGCGGGAGGGCCAGTGGGACCCAGTACTTC. The gene calls are TRBV5-4 and TRBJ2-5; 13 nucleotides line up with TRBD2. This CDR3 is 17 amino acids long. Trimming at V came to 2 bases and at J to 7 bases, leaving 11 bases not matched to a gene. Germline CDR1 reads SGHNT; CDR2 reads YYREEE (reference sequence). Full variable domain (outside the CDR3, taken from reference TRBV5-4 and TRBJ2-5): ETGVTQSPTHLIKTRGQQVTLRCSSQSGHNTVSWYQQALGQGPQFIFQYYREEENGRGNFPPRFSGLQFPNYSSELNVNALELDDSALYLCASSFRTSGRASGTQYFGPGTRLLVL.